This entry is about one T cell receptor beta chain. Its target antigen remains unknown. Qualities for individual bases were not recorded, and no much larger clone is one base off. The sample comes from a study of T cell repertoires in cytomegalovirus infection (dated by TCRdb to about 2019). Regarding the research as a whole: Alongside well-studied HLA-B-restricted epitopes, the peptide stimulations were aimed at recently identified HLA-C-restricted CMV epitopes, whose presentation resists viral immunomodulation. Because public TCR beta signatures pointed to carriage of CMV infection together with the matching HLA type, the HLA type of each donor mattered for the analysis.

The germline V gene encodes CDR1 SEHNR and CDR2 FQNEAQ (reference sequence). V is shortened by 5 bases, J by 4 bases, and the region joining them spans 12 bases. The CDR3 sequence holds 13 residues, the cysteine and phenylalanine included. Only the CDR3 part of the read is kept: 39 bases, read in frame from the first base. The research as a whole found: The ex vivo response was dominated by HLA-C-restricted CMV-specific TCR beta clonotypes, which also provided the single most frequent clonotype in two of eight donors. In both this cohort and an independent cohort of approximately 350 donors, the cumulative frequency of public TCR beta family members distinguished carriers of CMV infection plus the relevant HLA type.

The sample's treatment or condition label is to be understood as: in vitro stimulation with specific CMV peptide epitopes to enrich CMV-specific T cells. TCRdb lists the instrument as Illumina HiSeq 1500. Starting from the raw public reads, TCRdb applied fastp trimming at Q25, assembled clones with MiXCR and retained in-frame beta chains. When rows share a CDR3 protein, they turn into one entry using the most common DNA and genes. Present in this sample are about 160,000 distinct CDR3 sequences, roughly 21% of which were seen just once. Roughly 27% of the sample is held by the ten biggest clonotypes.

The chain links TRBV7-9 with TRBJ2-7; the D gene lacks a confident call. The sample was CD8+ T cells from cultured PBMCs, taken from culture after CMV antigen stimulation. This TCR came from a human donor in good health (CMV status not recorded). Some clones in this sample may be carry-over from other donors' samples. The CDR3: CASSLLSGYEQYF. DNA sequence: TGTGCCAGCAGCCTACTAAGTGGGTACGAGCAGTACTTC.